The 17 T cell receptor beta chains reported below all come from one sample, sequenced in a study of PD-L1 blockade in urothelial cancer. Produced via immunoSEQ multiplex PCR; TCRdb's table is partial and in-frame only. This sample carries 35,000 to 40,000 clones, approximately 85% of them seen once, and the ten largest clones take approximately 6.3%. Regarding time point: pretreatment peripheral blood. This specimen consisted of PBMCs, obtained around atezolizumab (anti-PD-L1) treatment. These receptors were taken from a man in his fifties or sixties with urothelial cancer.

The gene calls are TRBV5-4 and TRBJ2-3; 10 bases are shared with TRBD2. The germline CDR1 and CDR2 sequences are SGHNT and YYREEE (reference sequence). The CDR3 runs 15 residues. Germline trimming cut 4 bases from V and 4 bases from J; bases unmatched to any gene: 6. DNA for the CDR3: TGTGCCAGCAGCCTACTGGGACTAGCGTCAGATACGCAGTATTTT. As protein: CASSLLGLASDTQYF.

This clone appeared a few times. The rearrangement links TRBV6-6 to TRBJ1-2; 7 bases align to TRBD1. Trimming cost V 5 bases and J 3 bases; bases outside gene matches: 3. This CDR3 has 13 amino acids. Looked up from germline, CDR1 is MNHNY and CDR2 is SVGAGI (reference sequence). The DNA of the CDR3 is TGTGCCAGCAGTAACACAGGGGACTATGGCTACACCTTC. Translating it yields CASSNTGDYGYTF.

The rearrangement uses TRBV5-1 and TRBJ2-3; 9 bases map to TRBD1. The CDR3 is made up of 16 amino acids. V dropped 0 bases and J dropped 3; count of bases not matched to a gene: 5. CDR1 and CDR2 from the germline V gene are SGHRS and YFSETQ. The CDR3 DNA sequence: TGCGCCAGCAGCTTGGCCGGGGGGACAGGGACAGATACGCAGTATTTT. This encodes CASSLAGGTGTDTQYF.

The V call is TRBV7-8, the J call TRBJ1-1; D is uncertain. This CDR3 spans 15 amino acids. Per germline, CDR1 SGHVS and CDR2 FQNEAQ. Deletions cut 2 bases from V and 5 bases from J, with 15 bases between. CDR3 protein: CASSLSTWAETEAFF. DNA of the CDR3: TGTGCCAGCAGCTTAAGCACGTGGGCTGAAACTGAAGCTTTCTTT. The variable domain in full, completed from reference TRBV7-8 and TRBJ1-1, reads GAGVSQSPRYKVAKRGQDVALRCDPISGHVSLFWYQQALGQGPEFLTYFQNEAQLDKSGLPSDRFFAERPEGSVSTLKIQRTQQEDSAVYLCASSLSTWAETEAFFGQGTRLTVV.

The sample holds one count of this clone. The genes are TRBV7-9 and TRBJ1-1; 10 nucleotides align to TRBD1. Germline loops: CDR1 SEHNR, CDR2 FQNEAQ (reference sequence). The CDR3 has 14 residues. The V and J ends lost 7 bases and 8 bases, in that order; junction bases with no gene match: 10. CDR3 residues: CASTPGTGEEEAFF. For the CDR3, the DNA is TGTGCCAGCACCCCGGGGACAGGGGAAGAGGAAGCTTTCTTT.

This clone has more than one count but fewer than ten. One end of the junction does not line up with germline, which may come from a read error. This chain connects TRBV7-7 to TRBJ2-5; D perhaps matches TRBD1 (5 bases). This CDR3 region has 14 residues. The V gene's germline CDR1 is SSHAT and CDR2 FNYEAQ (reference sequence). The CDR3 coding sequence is TGTGCTAGCAGCCCAGGGCCCGGCCAAGAGACCCAGTACTTC. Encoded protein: CASSPGPGQETQYF.

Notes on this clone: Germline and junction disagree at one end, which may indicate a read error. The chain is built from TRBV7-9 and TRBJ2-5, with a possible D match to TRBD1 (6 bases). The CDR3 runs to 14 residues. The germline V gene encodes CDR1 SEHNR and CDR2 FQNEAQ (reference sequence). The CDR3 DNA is TGTGCCAGCAGCGAAAGGACAGACCAAGGGACCCAGTACTTC. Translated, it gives CASSERTDQGTQYF.

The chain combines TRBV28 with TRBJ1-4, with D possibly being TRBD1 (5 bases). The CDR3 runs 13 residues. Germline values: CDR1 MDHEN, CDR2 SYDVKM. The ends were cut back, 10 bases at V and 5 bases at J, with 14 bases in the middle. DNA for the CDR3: TGTGCCATCTCCCGCGGGGGGAATGAAAAACTGTTTTTT. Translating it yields CAISRGGNEKLFF.

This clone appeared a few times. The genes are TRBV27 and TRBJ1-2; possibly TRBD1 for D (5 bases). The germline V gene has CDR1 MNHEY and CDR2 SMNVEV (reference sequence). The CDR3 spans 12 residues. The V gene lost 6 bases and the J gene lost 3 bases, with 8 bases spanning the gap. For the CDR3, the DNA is TGTGCCAGCAGGGGGCCTCACTATGGCTACACCTTC. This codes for CASRGPHYGYTF.

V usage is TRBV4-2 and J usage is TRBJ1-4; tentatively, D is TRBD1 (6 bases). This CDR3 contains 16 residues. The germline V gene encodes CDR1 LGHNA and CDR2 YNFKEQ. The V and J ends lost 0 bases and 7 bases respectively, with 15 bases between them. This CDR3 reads CASSQDQLEGGEKLFF. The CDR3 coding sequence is TGTGCCAGCAGCCAAGATCAGTTGGAAGGGGGTGAAAAACTGTTTTTT.

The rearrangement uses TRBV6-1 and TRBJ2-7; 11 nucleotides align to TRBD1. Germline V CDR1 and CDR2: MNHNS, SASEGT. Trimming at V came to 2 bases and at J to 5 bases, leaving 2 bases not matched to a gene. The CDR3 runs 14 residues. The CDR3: CASSEPGQGDEQYF. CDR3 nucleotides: TGTGCCAGCAGTGAACCGGGACAGGGGGACGAGCAGTACTTC.

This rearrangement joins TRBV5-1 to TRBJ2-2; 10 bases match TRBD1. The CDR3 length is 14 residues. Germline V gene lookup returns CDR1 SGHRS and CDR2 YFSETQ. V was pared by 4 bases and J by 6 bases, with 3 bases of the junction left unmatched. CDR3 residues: CASSAGQGAGELFF. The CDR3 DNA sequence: TGCGCCAGCAGCGCCGGACAGGGGGCCGGGGAGCTGTTTTTT.

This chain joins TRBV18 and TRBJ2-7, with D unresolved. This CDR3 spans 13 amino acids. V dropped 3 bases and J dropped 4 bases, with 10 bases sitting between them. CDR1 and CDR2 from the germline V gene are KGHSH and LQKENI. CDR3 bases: TGTGCCAGCTCACCGGGTACAGAGTACGAGCAGTACTTC. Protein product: CASSPGTEYEQYF.

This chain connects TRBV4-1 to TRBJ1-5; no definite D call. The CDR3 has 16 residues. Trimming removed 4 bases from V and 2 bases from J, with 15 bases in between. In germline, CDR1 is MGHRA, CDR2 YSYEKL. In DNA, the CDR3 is TGCGCCAGCAGCCCCTCACTGGGCCTGGGCAATCAGCCCCAGCATTTT. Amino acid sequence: CASSPSLGLGNQPQHF.

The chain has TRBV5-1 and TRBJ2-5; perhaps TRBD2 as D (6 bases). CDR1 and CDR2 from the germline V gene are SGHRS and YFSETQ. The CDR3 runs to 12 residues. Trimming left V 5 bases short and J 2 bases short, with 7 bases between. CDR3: CASREGQETQYF. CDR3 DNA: TGCGCCAGCAGGGAGGGGCAAGAGACCCAGTACTTC.

The CDR3 spells CASRQIGQVTAGYGYTF. Written as DNA, the CDR3 is TGTGCCAGCAGACAGATAGGACAGGTGACAGCTGGCTATGGCTACACCTTC. V is TRBV2 and J is TRBJ1-2; 7 nucleotides agree with TRBD1. Germline CDR1 and CDR2: SNHLY and FYNNEI. The trim removed 6 bases at V and 4 bases at J, leaving 17 bases unmatched. There are 17 residues in the CDR3.

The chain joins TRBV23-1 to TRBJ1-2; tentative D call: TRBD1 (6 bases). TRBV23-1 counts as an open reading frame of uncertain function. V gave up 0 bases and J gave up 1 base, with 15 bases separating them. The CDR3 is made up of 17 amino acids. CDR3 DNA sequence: TGCGCCAGCAGTCAATCGAGCAGGGGCGACGGTAACTATGGCTACACCTTC. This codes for CASSQSSRGDGNYGYTF.